One and the same sample provided the 30 T cell receptor beta chains below, sequenced in a study of cytomegalovirus exposure and HLA in healthy donors (dated by TCRdb to the late 2010s). Receptor libraries were prepared by the immunoSEQ multiplex PCR assay. For the multiplex PCR, a mixture combining 60 forward primers for TCR Vbeta segments and 13 reverse primers for TCR Jbeta segments was used. TCRdb limited this immuneACCESS table to in-frame rearrangements with V and J called. A share of clones is missing; checked studies link under half to unresolved V genes, and the rest is unexplained. For this sample the table gives 150,000 to 200,000 clones, of which 60% to 80% were detected only once. The top ten clonotypes cover 2% to 2.5% of the sample. The sequenced sample consisted of PBMCs. The receptors shown here come from a man between 60 and 75 years old in good health and CMV-seronegative.

The chain is built from TRBV5-8 and TRBJ2-5; D is undetermined. V lost 2 bases and J lost 0, with 8 bases in between. From germline, CDR1 is SGHTS and CDR2 YDEGEE. The CDR3 runs 14 residues. This CDR3 reads CASSFSRYQETQYF. CDR3 nucleotide sequence: TGTGCCAGCAGCTTCAGCAGGTACCAAGAGACCCAGTACTTC.

The V call is TRBV13, the J call TRBJ2-7; 12 bases agree with TRBD2. The CDR3 contains 14 residues. Germline V gives CDR1 PRHDT, CDR2 FYEKMQ (reference sequence). V lost 5 bases and J lost 6; bases outside the gene matches: 5. CDR3 nucleotides: TGTGCCAGCAGCCTAGCGGGGGGGAGGGGCGAGCAGTACTTC. Its protein product is CASSLAGGRGEQYF.

This clone has more than one count but fewer than ten. A read error is the likely source, as a far larger clone sits one nucleotide away. The CDR3 does not end in the conserved phenylalanine or tryptophan, so this is likely a read error. The J gene is TRBJ1-4, the V gene TRBV6-1, with D maybe TRBD1 (6 bases). This CDR3 is built from 14 residues. Per the germline V gene, CDR1 is MNHNS and CDR2 is SASEGT. V lost 1 base, J lost 6 bases, and 9 bases lay in between. CDR3 nucleotides: TGTGCCAGCAGTGAAGACAGGGCTTATGAAAAACTGTTTTGT. It specifies CASSEDRAYEKLFC.

This chain joins TRBV18 and TRBJ2-3, with a tentative D call TRBD2 (6 bases). V was trimmed by 4 bases and J by 6 bases, leaving 11 bases between them. The CDR3 runs 13 residues. The germline V gene has CDR1 KGHSH and CDR2 LQKENI. CDR3 amino acids: CASSRREQDTQYF. DNA for the CDR3: TGTGCCAGCTCACGGAGGGAGCAGGATACGCAGTATTTT.

V gene TRBV27 combines with J gene TRBJ2-1, with TRBD2 matching over 10 bases. The CDR3 runs 15 residues. Germline V gene lookup returns CDR1 MNHEY and CDR2 SMNVEV (reference sequence). V lost 6 bases, J lost 6 bases, and 8 bases stayed unmatched. The DNA for the CDR3 is TGTGCCAGCAGCCCACGTCTAGCGGGAGTCAATGAGCAGTTCTTC. This translates into CASSPRLAGVNEQFF.

This clone was seen once. This rearrangement joins TRBV18 to TRBJ2-7, with D unresolved. CDR1 and CDR2 (germline): KGHSH, LQKENI. CDR3 size: 13 residues. Trimming pared 6 bases from V and 3 bases from J, leaving 12 bases between. The CDR3 DNA follows: TGTGCCAGCTCTCCCAGCGTATACTACGAGCAGTACTTC. It codes for CASSPSVYYEQYF.

The chain uses TRBV28 and TRBJ2-7, with a weak D call TRBD1 (6 bases). Germline-derived CDR1 and CDR2 are MDHEN and SYDVKM. V dropped 5 bases and J dropped 2 bases, with 13 bases sitting between them. There are 14 residues in the CDR3. In nucleotides, the CDR3 is TGTGCCAGCAGTCCCGGGACAAATACCTACGAGCAGTACTTC. Translating gives CASSPGTNTYEQYF.

CDR3: CASSYSQATNEKLFF. The DNA for the CDR3 is TGTGCCAGCAGTTACTCACAGGCCACTAATGAAAAACTGTTTTTT. The chain joins TRBV6-5 to TRBJ1-4, with TRBD1 as a possible D gene (5 bases). Per germline, CDR1 MNHEY and CDR2 SVGAGI. Trimming removed 0 bases from V and 2 bases from J, with 7 bases in between. This CDR3 is 15 amino acids long.

This clone occurred once. The CDR3 reads CAWTGQGLSGEQFF. As DNA, the CDR3 is TGTGCCTGGACGGGACAGGGGTTGTCGGGTGAGCAGTTCTTC. The V and J genes are TRBV30 and TRBJ2-1; 10 nucleotides match TRBD1. CDR1 and CDR2 from the germline V gene are GTSNPN and SVGIG (reference sequence). There are 14 residues in the CDR3. Germline trimming cut 4 bases from V and 9 bases from J; bases unmatched to any gene: 9.

This clone was detected only once. V is TRBV2 and J is TRBJ2-5; TRBD2 matches at 11 bases. Germline V gives CDR1 SNHLY, CDR2 FYNNEI. V lost 3 bases to trimming and J lost 7 bases; unmatched junction nucleotides: 10. The CDR3 sequence is 16 residues long. CDR3 nucleotides: TGTGCCAGCAGTGATCCGACTAGCGGGGCAACGTGGACCCAGTACTTC. Translation: CASSDPTSGATWTQYF.

The chain is built from TRBV6-6 and TRBJ1-6, with a tentative D call TRBD1 (5 bases). The V end lost 0 bases, the J end lost 13 bases, and 7 bases lay between the germline ends. The V gene's germline CDR1 is MNHNY and CDR2 SVGAGI (reference sequence). The length of the CDR3 is 12 residues. CDR3 in amino acids: CASSYSGGPLHF. CDR3 nucleotide sequence: TGTGCCAGCAGTTACTCGGGGGGGCCCCTCCACTTT.

This chain uses TRBV2 with TRBJ1-5; 9 bases line up with TRBD1. The junction had 4 bases not matched to a gene; V was cut back by 5 bases and J by 5 bases. Germline assignment: CDR1 SNHLY and CDR2 FYNNEI. This CDR3 comprises 14 residues. Here the CDR3 DNA reads TGTGCCAGCAGTCCGGACAGGGGTTATCAGCCCCAGCATTTT. This encodes CASSPDRGYQPQHF.

The genes are TRBV6-1 and TRBJ1-2, with D possibly TRBD1 on 5 matching bases. In germline, CDR1 is MNHNS, CDR2 SASEGT. Trimming took off 0 bases at V and 6 bases at J, with 11 bases between the two ends. CDR3 length equals 14 residues. The CDR3 coding sequence is TGTGCCAGCAGTGAAGCGCTTCGGGGGGATGGCTACACCTTC. This translates into CASSEALRGDGYTF.

This clone was counted only a few times. The chain combines TRBV6-4 with TRBJ1-2, with 8 bases fitting TRBD1. Germline V gives CDR1 MRHNA, CDR2 SNTAGT. The CDR3 loop spans 15 amino acids. The V gene end was trimmed by 2 bases and the J gene end by 7 bases; junction bases not matched to a gene: 9. The CDR3 nucleotides read TGTGCCAGCAGTGACACGGACAGGGACATAGGTGGCTACACCTTC. It yields the protein CASSDTDRDIGGYTF.

In regard to this clone: Other DNA sequences from this sample encode an identical CDR3 as well. V and J are TRBV2 and TRBJ1-5; possibly TRBD1 for D (6 bases). The CDR3 is 16 residues long. V lost 6 bases and J lost 2, with 17 bases in between. Germline-derived CDR1 and CDR2 are SNHLY and FYNNEI. The CDR3 sequence: CASREGGRRGNQPQHF. The CDR3 DNA sequence: TGTGCCAGCAGGGAGGGGGGGAGAAGGGGCAATCAGCCCCAGCATTTT. The full variable domain, its missing parts supplied by reference TRBV2 and TRBJ1-5, is EPEVTQTPSHQVTQMGQEVILRCVPISNHLYFYWYRQILGQKVEFLVSFYNNEISEKSEIFDDQFSVERPDGSNFTLKIRSTKLEDSAMYFCASREGGRRGNQPQHFGDGTRLSIL.

This clone was seen just once. The junction and the germline gene differ at one end; a read error may be behind it. The chain is built from TRBV20-1 and TRBJ2-5; 9 bases are a match to TRBD1. Germline loops: CDR1 DFQATT, CDR2 SNEGSKA (reference sequence). The length of the CDR3 is 11 residues. The CDR3 reads CSATDSGQGHF. CDR3 DNA: TGCAGTGCCACAGATTCGGGACAGGGACACTTC.

This chain links TRBV5-6 with TRBJ1-5; D not certain. Per the germline V gene, CDR1 is SGHDT and CDR2 is YYEEEE. V was trimmed by 4 bases and J by 0 bases, leaving 11 bases between them. The CDR3 is made up of 15 amino acids. This chain's CDR3 is CASSPTAASNQPQHF. The CDR3 DNA reads TGTGCCAGCAGCCCAACAGCGGCTAGCAATCAGCCCCAGCATTTT.

This sequence joins TRBV5-1 and TRBJ2-7; 10 bases agree with TRBD1. V was clipped by 1 base and J by 5 bases; unmatched bases: 9. CDR3 size: 16 residues. Germline values: CDR1 SGHRS, CDR2 YFSETQ. The CDR3 loop reads CASSLISGQGSDEQYF. The CDR3 DNA is TGCGCCAGCAGCTTGATTTCGGGACAGGGGAGCGACGAGCAGTACTTC.

The CDR3 region is CASSGGGRNTEAFF. CDR3 nucleotides: TGTGCCAGCAGTGGGGGGGGTCGGAACACTGAAGCTTTCTTT. J is TRBJ1-1 and V is TRBV2; D is possibly TRBD1 (5 bases). Germline V gives CDR1 SNHLY, CDR2 FYNNEI. The CDR3 is 14 amino acids. Trimming took off 4 bases at V and 1 base at J, with 10 bases between the two ends.

This clone was counted a single time. The rearrangement uses TRBV7-8 and TRBJ2-1; maybe TRBD2 (6 bases). The germline CDR1 and CDR2 sequences are SGHVS and FQNEAQ. This CDR3 comprises 16 residues. The V end lost 5 bases, the J end lost 0 bases, and 14 bases lay between the germline ends. This chain's CDR3 is CASSASSGSSYNEQFF. The CDR3 nucleotides read TGTGCCAGCAGCGCCAGTAGCGGTAGCTCCTACAATGAGCAGTTCTTC.

This clone was detected only a few times. The chain uses TRBV7-8 and TRBJ1-1, with D hard to call. This CDR3 spans 15 amino acids. V lost 1 base, J lost 4 bases, and 13 bases lay in between. Germline V gene sequence: CDR1 SGHVS, CDR2 FQNEAQ. Written as DNA, the CDR3 is TGTGCCAGCAGCTTAGGTTGGGCCGCGGGCACTGAAGCTTTCTTT. Its protein is CASSLGWAAGTEAFF.

CDR3 in amino acids: CASSPQLQGAYEQYF. The CDR3, as DNA: TGTGCCAGCTCACCACAATTACAGGGGGCCTACGAGCAGTACTTC. This chain uses TRBV18 with TRBJ2-7; TRBD1 agrees at 8 bases. The CDR3 is made up of 15 amino acids. Germline CDR1 KGHSH, CDR2 LQKENI. Trimming took 1 base from V and 2 from J; bases not matched to a gene: 4.

The chain employs TRBV4-3 and TRBJ2-2, with 7 bases fitting TRBD2. With V trimmed by 4 bases and J by 0 bases, 8 bases remained unmatched. The germline CDR1 and CDR2 sequences are LGHNA and YSLEER. The CDR3 has 17 amino acids. In DNA, the CDR3 is TGCGCCAGCAGCCCTGCCCCAGCGGGGACGAACACCGGGGAGCTGTTTTTT. This gives the protein CASSPAPAGTNTGELFF.

This clone was detected a few times. This rearrangement joins TRBV2 to TRBJ1-5; 10 nucleotides align to TRBD1. With V trimmed by 6 bases and J by 2 bases, 4 bases remained unmatched. The CDR3 covers 15 residues. Germline values: CDR1 SNHLY, CDR2 FYNNEI. The CDR3 bases are TGTGCCAGCAGGGAGGACAGGGGGGGCAATCAGCCCCAGCATTTT. As protein: CASREDRGGNQPQHF.

V usage is TRBV5-1 and J usage is TRBJ2-5, with D possibly TRBD2 on 5 matching bases. V lost 1 base, J lost 11 bases, and 9 bases lay in between. There are 11 residues in the CDR3. Germline values: CDR1 SGHRS, CDR2 YFSETQ. DNA of the CDR3: TGCGCCAGCAGCTTGATGGAGGAGCAGTACTTC. Protein: CASSLMEEQYF.

This clone was found a few times. The chain employs TRBV2 and TRBJ1-1; 7 bases map to TRBD1. Germline CDR1 is SNHLY and CDR2 is FYNNEI. The CDR3 is 12 amino acids. The V and J ends lost 10 bases and 6 bases, in that order; junction bases with no gene match: 8. CDR3 nucleotides: TGTGCCACAAAACAGGGGCTACCTGAAGCTTTCTTT. Translated, it gives CATKQGLPEAFF.

The rearrangement uses TRBV28 and TRBJ2-2, with 7 bases that match TRBD1. The V gene end was trimmed by 7 bases and the J gene end by 4 bases; junction bases not matched to a gene: 9. The CDR3 totals 15 residues. Germline V gene sequence: CDR1 MDHEN, CDR2 SYDVKM. The CDR3 loop reads CASTNTGARTGELFF. CDR3 sequence (DNA): TGTGCCAGCACAAACACAGGGGCCCGCACCGGGGAGCTGTTTTTT.

Concerning this clone: The sample contains more than one DNA sequence encoding this CDR3. The V call is TRBV14, the J call TRBJ2-1; D is perhaps TRBD2 (5 bases). The CDR3 sequence is 16 residues long. Germline V CDR1 and CDR2: SGHDN, FVKESK. V lost 3 bases, J lost 4 bases, and 16 bases lay in between. CDR3 in amino acids: CASSQSLGNQYNEQFF. The CDR3 DNA reads as TGTGCCAGCAGCCAGTCACTAGGTAACCAATACAATGAGCAGTTCTTC.

The rearrangement links TRBV10-3 to TRBJ1-4; 7 positions agree with TRBD1. Germline V gene sequence: CDR1 ENHRY, CDR2 SYGVKD. The CDR3 spans 14 residues. V was pared by 0 bases and J by 10 bases, with 5 bases of the junction left unmatched. CDR3 bases: TGTGCCATCAGTGAGTCGGGACAGTTCGGAAAACTGTTTTTT. It is translated as CAISESGQFGKLFF.

This chain joins TRBV30 and TRBJ1-4; 11 bases match TRBD1. Germline V lookup: CDR1 GTSNPN, CDR2 SVGIG (reference sequence). CDR3 size: 15 residues. After removal of 0 bases from V and 11 bases from J, the junction contained 8 bases not matched to a gene. CDR3 DNA sequence: TGTGCCTGGAGTGTCACCCGGGACAGGGGGTGGAAACTGTTTTTT. This codes for CAWSVTRDRGWKLFF.